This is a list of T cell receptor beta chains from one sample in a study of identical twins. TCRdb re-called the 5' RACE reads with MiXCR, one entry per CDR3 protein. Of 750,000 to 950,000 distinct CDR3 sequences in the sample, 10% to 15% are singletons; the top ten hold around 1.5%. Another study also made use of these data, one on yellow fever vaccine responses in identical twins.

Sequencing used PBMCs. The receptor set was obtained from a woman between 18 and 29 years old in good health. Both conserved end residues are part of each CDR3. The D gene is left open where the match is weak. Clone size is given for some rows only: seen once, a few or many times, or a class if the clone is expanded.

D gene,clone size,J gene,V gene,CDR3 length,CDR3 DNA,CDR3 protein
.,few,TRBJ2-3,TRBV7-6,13,TGTGCCAGCAGCTTAGTGGAGGGAGATACGCAGTATTTT,CASSLVEGDTQYF
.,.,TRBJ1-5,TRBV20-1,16,TGCAGTGCTAGGGATCTGGGCCAGTATAGCAATCAGCCCCAGCATTTT,CSARDLGQYSNQPQHF
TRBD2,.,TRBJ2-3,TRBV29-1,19,TGCAGCGTTGATGCACCGGGACTAGCGGGCCGTGCTAGCACAGATACGCAGTATTTT,CSVDAPGLAGRASTDTQYF
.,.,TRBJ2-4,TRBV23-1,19,TGCGCCAGCAGTCAATATGGATCATGGACAGCCAGAGTTGAAAACATTCAGTACTTC,CASSQYGSWTARVENIQYF
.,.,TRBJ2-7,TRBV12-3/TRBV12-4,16,TGTGCCAGCAGTTTCTCAGTGGGAGTCCGGAACCACGAGCAGTACTTC,CASSFSVGVRNHEQYF
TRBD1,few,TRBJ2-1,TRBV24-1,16,TGTGCCACCAGTGATTACGACAGGGCTGACTACAATGAGCAGTTCTTC,CATSDYDRADYNEQFF
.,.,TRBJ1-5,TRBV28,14,TGTGCCAGCAGTTTAAGCGGGCTCGGGCAGCCCCAGCATTTT,CASSLSGLGQPQHF
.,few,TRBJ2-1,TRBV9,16,TGTGCCAGCAGCGTAGTAGTACAGGGATTCTACAATGAGCAGTTCTTC,CASSVVVQGFYNEQFF
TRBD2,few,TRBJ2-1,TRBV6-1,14,TGTGCCGCCCTCCTAGCGGGGGGGCCAGGGGAGCAGTTCTTC,CAALLAGGPGEQFF
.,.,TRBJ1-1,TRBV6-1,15,TGTGCCAGCAGACTCACGACAGTTTCAGGCACTGAAGCTTTCTTT,CASRLTTVSGTEAFF
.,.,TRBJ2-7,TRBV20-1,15,TGCAGTGCTACCCTATCGCGGGGGCCCTCCTACGAGCAGTACTTC,CSATLSRGPSYEQYF
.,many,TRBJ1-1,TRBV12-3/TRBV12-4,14,TGTGCCAGCAGTTTAGCCCAGGTTGGGGTTGAAGCTTTCTTT,CASSLAQVGVEAFF
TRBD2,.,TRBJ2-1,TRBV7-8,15,TGTGCCAGCCAGATACTAGCGGGGGTTAACAATGAGCAGTTCTTC,CASQILAGVNNEQFF
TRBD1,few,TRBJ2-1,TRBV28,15,TGTGCCAGCAGGAGCCGGGACAGGCCTTTGAGTGAGCAGTTCTTC,CASRSRDRPLSEQFF
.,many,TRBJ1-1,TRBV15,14,TGTGCCACCAGCAGAGACACGGTGAACACTGAAGCTTTCTTT,CATSRDTVNTEAFF
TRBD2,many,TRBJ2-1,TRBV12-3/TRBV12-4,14,TGTGCCAGCAGTTTCGGACTAGCGAGCGATGAGCAGTTCTTC,CASSFGLASDEQFF
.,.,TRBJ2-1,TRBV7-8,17,TGTGCCAGCAGCTTAGCCCTACACCCGAGCTCCTACAATGAGCAGTTCTTC,CASSLALHPSSYNEQFF
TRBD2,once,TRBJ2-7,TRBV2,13,TGTGCCAGCAGGTGGACTAGCGGCTACGAGCAGTACTTC,CASRWTSGYEQYF
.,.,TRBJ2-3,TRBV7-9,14,TGTGCCAGCAGCTTGTCTTATCGCACAGATACGCAGTATTTT,CASSLSYRTDTQYF
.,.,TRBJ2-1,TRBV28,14,TGTGCCAGCAGTTCCCCGGTCGGGCGCAATGAGCAGTTCTTC,CASSSPVGRNEQFF
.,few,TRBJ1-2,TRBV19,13,TGTGCCAGTAGTACGGACGGAAACTATGGCTACACCTTC,CASSTDGNYGYTF
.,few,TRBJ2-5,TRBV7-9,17,TGTGCCAGCAGCTTAACAGTCACCCAGTGGGGTAGGGAGACCCAGTACTTC,CASSLTVTQWGRETQYF
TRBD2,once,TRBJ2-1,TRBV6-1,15,TGTGCCAGCAGGCCGCCGGGACTAGATCTCAGTGAGCAGTTCTTC,CASRPPGLDLSEQFF
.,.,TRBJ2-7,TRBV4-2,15,TGTGCCAGCAGCCAGACTGGGACCGGAGGGGCCGAGCAGTACTTC,CASSQTGTGGAEQYF
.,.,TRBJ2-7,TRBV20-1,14,TGCAGTGCCTCGAGCTCCGGGGCGGCCTACGAGCAGTACTTC,CSASSSGAAYEQYF
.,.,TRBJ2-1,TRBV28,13,TGTGCCAGCGGCCCGGACTGGTGGAATGAGCAGTTCTTC,CASGPDWWNEQFF
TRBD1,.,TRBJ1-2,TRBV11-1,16,TGTGCCAGCAGCCATTCTTGGACAGGGACTAACTATGGCTACACCTTC,CASSHSWTGTNYGYTF
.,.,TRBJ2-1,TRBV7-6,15,TGTGCCAGCAGCTCCTGGGGGGGACAGAACAATGAGCAGTTCTTC,CASSSWGGQNNEQFF
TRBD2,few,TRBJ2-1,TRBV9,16,TGTGCCAGCAGCGTACCAAGGACTAGCGGGAAGAATGAGCAGTTCTTC,CASSVPRTSGKNEQFF
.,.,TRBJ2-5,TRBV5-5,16,TGTGCCAGCAGCCTCAGCCGAGGGGGTCCCCAAGAGACCCAGTACTTC,CASSLSRGGPQETQYF
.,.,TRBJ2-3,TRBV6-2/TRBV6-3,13,TGTGCCAGCAGTTACTCGCGACCGGATACGCAGTATTTT,CASSYSRPDTQYF
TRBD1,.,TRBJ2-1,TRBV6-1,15,TGTGCCAGCAGTGATAGGACAGGGGGTGTTGATGAGCAGTTCTTC,CASSDRTGGVDEQFF
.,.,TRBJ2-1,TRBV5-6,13,TGTGCCAGGAGCCCCCGAGCCTACAATGAGCAGTTCTTC,CARSPRAYNEQFF
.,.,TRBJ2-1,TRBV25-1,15,TGTGCCAGCAGTGCCCATCTTTGGGGGAGCAATGAGCAGTTCTTC,CASSAHLWGSNEQFF
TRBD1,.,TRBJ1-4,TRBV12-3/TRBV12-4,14,TGTGCCAGCAGTTCAGGACAGGACGGGGAAAAACTGTTTTTT,CASSSGQDGEKLFF
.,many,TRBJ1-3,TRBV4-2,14,TGTGCCAGCAGCCAGCGAGGATCTGGAAACACCATATATTTT,CASSQRGSGNTIYF
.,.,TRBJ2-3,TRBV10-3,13,TGTGCCATCAGGACCGTGGGCACAGATACGCAGTATTTT,CAIRTVGTDTQYF
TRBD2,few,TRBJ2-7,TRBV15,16,TGTGCCACCAGCCCGCGGGGGACTAGCGGGATCGACGAGCAGTACTTC,CATSPRGTSGIDEQYF
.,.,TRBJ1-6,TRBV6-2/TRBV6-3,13,TGTGCCAGCAGTTACGATATTACTTCTTCCCTCCACTTT,CASSYDITSSLHF
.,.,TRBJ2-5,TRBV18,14,TGTGCCAGCTCACCACGGGCGCAGCAAGAGACCCAGTACTTC,CASSPRAQQETQYF